This TCR beta chain comes out of a study of T cells in Graves' hyperthyroidism and ophthalmopathy. RNA transcripts gave rise to amplified TCR beta CDR3 regions. The primer set for the first-round RT-PCR of the TCR CDR3 was HTBI. TCRdb ran MiXCR on the multiplex PCR reads and lists one entry per CDR3 protein. The table lists some 600,000 distinct CDR3 sequences, 14% of them singletons. The CDR3 loop spans 15 amino acids. V shed 5 bases and J shed 8 bases, with 21 bases lying between them. CDR1 and CDR2 (germline): KGHSH, LQKENI. The rearrangement links TRBV18 to TRBJ1-1; D remains unclear. This TCR was sampled from a woman in her 30s with Graves' hyperthyroidism that later progressed to Graves' ophthalmopathy. Sequenced sample: blood. CDR3 in DNA: TGTGCCAGCTCAGCAGATCCTGACCCAGGTTCGGAAGCTTTCTTT. This translates into CASSADPDPGSEAFF.